Each of the 19 T cell receptor beta chains below was sequenced from the same sample in a study of shared clonotypes between healthy human individuals. Sequencing was performed with immunoSEQ multiplex PCR; in TCRdb, only in-frame clones are kept and a portion is missing. The table has 650,000 to 700,000 clones, 80% to 95% seen once. Specimen: memory CD8+ T cells from PBMCs. Documented subset: CD45RO+ cells pooled with CCR7-negative TemRA cells. The receptors shown here come from a man between 18 and 35 years old in good health. Some clones in this sample may be carry-over from other donors' samples.

The chain links TRBV7-9 to TRBJ2-5; D may be TRBD2 (6 bases). Germline loops: CDR1 SEHNR, CDR2 FQNEAQ (reference sequence). The CDR3 is made up of 15 amino acids. V gave up 2 bases and J gave up 5 bases, with 15 bases separating them. The CDR3 protein is CASSLLQEGLETQYF. CDR3 nucleotide sequence: TGTGCCAGCAGCTTATTACAGGAGGGTCTGGAGACCCAGTACTTC.

On this clone itself: Given a much more abundant clone one base away, this may be a read error. The chain uses TRBV7-9 and TRBJ1-1, with 7 bases that match TRBD1. CDR1 is SEHNR, CDR2 FQNEAQ, per germline (reference sequence). This CDR3 contains 13 residues. Losses at the gene ends were 5 bases for V and 3 bases for J; bases not matched to a gene: 3. The CDR3 sequence: CASSLTGDTEAFF. In nucleotides, the CDR3 is TGTGCCAGCAGCCTTACAGGGGACACTGAAGCTTTCTTT.

The chain recombines TRBV4-1 with TRBJ2-1, with 11 bases lining up with TRBD2. The CDR3 sequence is 18 residues long. With 1 base clipped from V and 2 bases from J, the junction kept 7 bases outside the gene matches. Germline CDR1 is MGHRA and CDR2 is YSYEKL. CDR3: CASSQAQISGRAYNEQFF. In nucleotides, the CDR3 is TGCGCCAGCAGCCAAGCCCAGATTAGCGGGAGGGCCTACAATGAGCAGTTCTTC.

V and J are TRBV4-3 and TRBJ1-6, with 8 nucleotides matching TRBD1. J gave up 6 bases and V 4 bases, and 5 bases lay outside the gene matches. Germline V gene data show CDR1 as LGHNA and CDR2 as YSLEER. CDR3 length: 15 residues. CDR3 region: CASSLTGGLNSPLHF. The CDR3 DNA reads as TGCGCCAGCAGCCTCACAGGGGGGCTTAATTCACCCCTCCACTTT.

For the CDR3, the DNA is TGTGCCAGCAGTCCCGGACCGACTAGCATCTACGAGCAGTACTTC. This sequence encodes CASSPGPTSIYEQYF. V and J are TRBV28 and TRBJ2-7; 7 positions agree with TRBD2. The CDR3 spans 15 residues. Germline CDR1 is MDHEN and CDR2 is SYDVKM. Unmatched junction bases numbered 10, after V lost 5 bases and J lost 3 bases. The whole variable domain, filled in from reference TRBV28 and TRBJ2-7, reads DVKVTQSSRYLVKRTGEKVFLECVQDMDHENMFWYRQDPGLGLRLIYFSYDVKMKEKGDIPEGYSVSREKKERFSLILESASTNQTSMYLCASSPGPTSIYEQYFGPGTRLTVT.

The genes are TRBV11-2 and TRBJ2-1, with 7 bases that match TRBD2. Germline loops: CDR1 SGHAT, CDR2 FQNNGV. The CDR3 length is 15 residues. V was clipped by 1 base and J by 6 bases; unmatched bases: 6. This chain's CDR3 is CASSLGRGSFNEQFF. The CDR3 region has the DNA TGTGCCAGCAGCTTAGGTCGCGGGAGCTTCAATGAGCAGTTCTTC.

Only a few counts were recorded for this clone. This specimen includes other DNA sequences encoding the same CDR3. The gene calls are TRBV27 and TRBJ1-5; 8 bases are shared with TRBD1. Germline V lookup: CDR1 MNHEY, CDR2 SMNVEV (reference sequence). The CDR3 totals 15 residues. Trimming cost V 5 bases and J 2 bases; bases outside gene matches: 5. CDR3 DNA: TGTGCCAGCAGTACCCAGGGACAGGGCAATCAGCCCCAGCATTTT. Amino acids: CASSTQGQGNQPQHF.

V is TRBV18 and J is TRBJ1-1, with 9 positions matching TRBD1. Germline CDR1 reads KGHSH; CDR2 reads LQKENI. This CDR3 spans 17 amino acids. Trimming took 3 bases from V and 3 from J; bases not matched to a gene: 11. The CDR3 coding sequence is TGTGCCAGCTCACCGAGTTTCGGGCGACAGGGGGACACTGAAGCTTTCTTT. It translates to CASSPSFGRQGDTEAFF.

This clone was recorded a few times. The chain links TRBV4-2 to TRBJ1-5; no definite D call. CDR1 is LGHNA and CDR2 is YNFKEQ in the germline V gene. This CDR3 region has 13 residues. Deletions cut 4 bases from V and 5 bases from J, with 9 bases between. For the CDR3, the DNA is TGTGCCAGCAGCCCGCGGTACGATCAGCCCCAGCATTTT. As protein: CASSPRYDQPQHF.

This clone was seen a few times. This chain connects TRBV4-2 to TRBJ2-2; the match to TRBD2 covers 11 bases. The CDR3 runs to 16 residues. CDR1 LGHNA and CDR2 YNFKEQ come from the germline V gene. V was clipped by 6 bases and J by 1 base; unmatched bases: 4. For the CDR3, the DNA is TGTGCCAGCAGGAAGGGGACTAGCGGGAACACCGGGGAGCTGTTTTTT. It codes for CASRKGTSGNTGELFF.

In regard to this clone: This CDR3 is also generated by other DNA sequences in the sample. The rearrangement joins TRBV7-9 to TRBJ2-7, with D perhaps assigned TRBD1 or TRBD2 (6 bases each). Trimming left V 3 bases short and J 4 bases short, with 10 bases between. CDR3 length: 13 amino acids. Germline-derived CDR1 and CDR2 are SEHNR and FQNEAQ (reference sequence). CDR3 nucleotides: TGTGCCAGCAGCTTGGGGGGCCTATACGAGCAGTACTTC. Residues: CASSLGGLYEQYF.

The rearrangement uses TRBV5-5 and TRBJ2-7, with TRBD1 identical over 9 bases. Per germline, CDR1 SGHKS and CDR2 YYEKEE (reference sequence). J was trimmed by 0 bases and V by 5 bases; bases with no gene match: 6. The CDR3 spans 15 residues. The CDR3 here is CASSPRGQGSYEQYF. CDR3 bases: TGTGCCAGCAGTCCAAGGGGACAGGGCTCCTACGAGCAGTACTTC.

This clone has just one count. CDR3 sequence reads: CASSVSRGSGGAFF. CDR3 DNA sequence: TGTGCCAGCAGCGTCAGCCGGGGAAGCGGGGGCGCGTTCTTC. V gene TRBV11-2 combines with J gene TRBJ2-1; 8 bases match TRBD2. The CDR3 is 14 residues long. Germline V gene data show CDR1 as SGHAT and CDR2 as FQNNGV. With V trimmed by 5 bases and J by 15 bases, 15 bases remained unmatched.

This chain uses TRBV11-2 with TRBJ1-1, with D possibly TRBD1 on 5 matching bases. The germline gives CDR1 SGHAT, CDR2 FQNNGV. Trimming took 1 base from V and 0 from J, leaving 9 bases between them. The length of the CDR3 is 15 residues. The chain's CDR3 is CASSLGGFMNTEAFF. As DNA, the CDR3 is TGTGCCAGCAGCTTAGGGGGGTTCATGAACACTGAAGCTTTCTTT.

This chain links TRBV29-1 with TRBJ1-2; 10 bases are a match to TRBD1. J was trimmed by 8 bases and V by 4 bases; bases with no gene match: 4. Germline V gives CDR1 SQVTM, CDR2 ANQGSEA. The CDR3 is 12 residues long. The CDR3 coding sequence is TGCAGCGTTGCTGGGGACAGGGGAGGCTACACCTTC. Translated: CSVAGDRGGYTF.

As DNA, the CDR3 is TGTGCCAGCAGTTCTGCGCATACAACAGGGTTGAACACTGAAGCTTTCTTT. This sequence encodes CASSSAHTTGLNTEAFF. The rearrangement joins TRBV27 to TRBJ1-1, with a weak D call TRBD1 (6 bases). Germline loops: CDR1 MNHEY, CDR2 SMNVEV (reference sequence). This CDR3 is built from 17 residues. Trimming removed 4 bases at V and 0 bases at J, with 18 bases between.

The V gene is TRBV11-2, the J gene TRBJ2-5; 12 bases are shared with TRBD1. Germline V gene lookup returns CDR1 SGHAT and CDR2 FQNNGV. Germline trimming cut 1 base from V and 5 bases from J; bases unmatched to any gene: 14. The CDR3 has 19 amino acids. The CDR3 coding sequence is TGTGCCAGCAGCTTAGGAATCTTCCTGGGACAGGGGGCGGGGGAGACCCAGTACTTC. It yields the protein CASSLGIFLGQGAGETQYF.

V is TRBV27 and J is TRBJ2-2, with 7 bases fitting TRBD1. Germline V gene lookup returns CDR1 MNHEY and CDR2 SMNVEV (reference sequence). CDR3 length: 17 amino acids. V was clipped by 4 bases and J by 6 bases; unmatched bases: 14. CDR3 sequence reads: CASSYSRGQPGSGELFF. The CDR3 DNA reads TGTGCCAGCAGTTACTCTCGGGGACAGCCGGGGTCCGGGGAGCTGTTTTTT.

The V gene is TRBV10-3, the J gene TRBJ1-1, with 7 bases lining up with TRBD1. The ends lost 4 bases at V and 1 base at J; junction bases unmatched: 3. The germline V gene encodes CDR1 ENHRY and CDR2 SYGVKD. The CDR3 has 14 amino acids. The CDR3 DNA reads as TGTGCCATCAGTGTGGGACAGCAGAACACTGAAGCTTTCTTT. This sequence encodes CAISVGQQNTEAFF.